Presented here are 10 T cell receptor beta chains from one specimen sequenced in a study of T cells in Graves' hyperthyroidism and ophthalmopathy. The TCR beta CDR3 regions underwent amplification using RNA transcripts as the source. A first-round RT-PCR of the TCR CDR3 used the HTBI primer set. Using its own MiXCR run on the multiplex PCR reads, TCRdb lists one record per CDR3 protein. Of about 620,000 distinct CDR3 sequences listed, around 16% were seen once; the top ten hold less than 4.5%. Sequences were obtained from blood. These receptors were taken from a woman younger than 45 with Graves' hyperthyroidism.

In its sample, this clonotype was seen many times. CDR3 loop: CASSLLVYGEQFF. For the CDR3, the DNA is TGTGCCAGCAGCTTATTAGTTTACGGTGAGCAGTTCTTC. The rearrangement links TRBV11-2 to TRBJ2-1; D ambiguous. V gave up 2 bases and J gave up 9 bases, with 11 bases separating them. Germline values: CDR1 SGHAT, CDR2 FQNNGV. The CDR3 length is 13 residues.

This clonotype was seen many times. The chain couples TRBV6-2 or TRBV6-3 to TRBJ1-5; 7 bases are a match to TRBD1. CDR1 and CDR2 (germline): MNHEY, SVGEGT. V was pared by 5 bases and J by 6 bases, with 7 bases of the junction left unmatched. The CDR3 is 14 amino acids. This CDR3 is CASSPYRGGQPQHF. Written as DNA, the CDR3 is TGTGCCAGCAGTCCCTACAGGGGAGGTCAGCCCCAGCATTTT.

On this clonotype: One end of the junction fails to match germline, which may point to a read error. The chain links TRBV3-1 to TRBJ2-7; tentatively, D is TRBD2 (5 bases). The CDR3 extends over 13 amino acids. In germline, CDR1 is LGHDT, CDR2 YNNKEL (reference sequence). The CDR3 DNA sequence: TGTGCCTGCAGCCAAGACGGGGTCTACGAGCAGTACTTC. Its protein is CACSQDGVYEQYF.

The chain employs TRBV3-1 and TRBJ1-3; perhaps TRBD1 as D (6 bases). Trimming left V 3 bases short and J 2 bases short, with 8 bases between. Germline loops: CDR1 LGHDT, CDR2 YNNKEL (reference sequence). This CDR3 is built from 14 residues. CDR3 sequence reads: CASSHNRAGNTIYF. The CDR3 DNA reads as TGTGCCAGCAGCCATAACAGGGCTGGAAACACCATATATTTT. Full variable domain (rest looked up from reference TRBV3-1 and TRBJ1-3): DTAVSQTPKYLVTQMGNDKSIKCEQNLGHDTMYWYKQDSKKFLKIMFSYNNKELIINETVPNRFSPKSPDKAHLNLHINSLELGDSAVYFCASSHNRAGNTIYFGEGSWLTVV.

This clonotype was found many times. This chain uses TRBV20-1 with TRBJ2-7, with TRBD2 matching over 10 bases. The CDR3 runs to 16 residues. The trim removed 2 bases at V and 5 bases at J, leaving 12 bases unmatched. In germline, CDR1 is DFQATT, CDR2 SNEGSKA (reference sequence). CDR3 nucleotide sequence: TGCAGTGCTAGACCGACTAGCAGCGGGAGGGCCGACGAGCAGTACTTC. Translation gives CSARPTSSGRADEQYF.

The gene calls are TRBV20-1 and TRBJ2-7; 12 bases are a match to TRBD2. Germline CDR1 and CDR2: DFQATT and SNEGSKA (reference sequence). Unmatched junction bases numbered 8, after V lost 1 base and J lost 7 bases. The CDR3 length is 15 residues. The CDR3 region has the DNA TGCAGTGCTAGAGTTCGACTAGCGGGAGCTAGGGAGCAGTACTTC. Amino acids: CSARVRLAGAREQYF.

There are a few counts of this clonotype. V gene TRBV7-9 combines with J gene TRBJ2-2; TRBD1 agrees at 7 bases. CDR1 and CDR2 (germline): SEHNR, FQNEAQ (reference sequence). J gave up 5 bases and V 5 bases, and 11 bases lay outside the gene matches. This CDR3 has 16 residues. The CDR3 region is CASSLSVGGLTGELFF. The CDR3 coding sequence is TGTGCCAGCAGCCTCTCTGTAGGGGGCCTAACCGGGGAGCTGTTTTTT.

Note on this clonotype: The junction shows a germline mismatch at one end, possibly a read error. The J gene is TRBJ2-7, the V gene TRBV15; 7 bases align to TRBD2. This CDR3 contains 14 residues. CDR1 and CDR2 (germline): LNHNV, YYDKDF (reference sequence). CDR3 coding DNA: TGCGCCCCCAGCAGATCAGCTAGCGGATACGAGCAGTACTTC. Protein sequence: CAPSRSASGYEQYF.

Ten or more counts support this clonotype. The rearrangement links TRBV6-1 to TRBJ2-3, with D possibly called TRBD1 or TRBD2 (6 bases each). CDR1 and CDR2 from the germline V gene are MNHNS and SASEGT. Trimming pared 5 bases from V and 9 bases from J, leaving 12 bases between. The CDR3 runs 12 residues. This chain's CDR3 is CASSRQGRTQYF. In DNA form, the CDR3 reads TGTGCCAGCAGTCGTCAGGGGAGGACGCAGTATTTT.

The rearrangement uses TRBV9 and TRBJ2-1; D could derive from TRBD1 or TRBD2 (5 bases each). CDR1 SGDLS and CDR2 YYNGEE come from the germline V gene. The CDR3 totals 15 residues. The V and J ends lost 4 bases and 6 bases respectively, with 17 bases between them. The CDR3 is CASSLGTPDVNEQFF. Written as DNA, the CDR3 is TGTGCCAGCAGCCTCGGGACCCCGGATGTCAATGAGCAGTTCTTC. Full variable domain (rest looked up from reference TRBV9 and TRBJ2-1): DSGVTQTPKHLITATGQRVTLRCSPRSGDLSVYWYQQSLDQGLQFLIQYYNGEERAKGNILERFSAQQFPDLHSELNLSSLELGDSALYFCASSLGTPDVNEQFFGPGTRLTVL.